One sample yielded the 27 T cell receptor beta chains listed below, sequenced in a study of T-cell reconstitution after alpha-beta-depleted transplantation in children. Unique molecular identifiers were built into the TCRbeta library. TCRdb re-derived calls from the PCR reads in MiXCR, one entry per CDR3 protein. The data show about 540,000 distinct CDR3 sequences, around 19% seen once. The sequenced sample was PBMCs from the stem cell graft donor, obtained from the stem cell graft. The receptors stem from a human donor who donated a stem cell graft to a child with acute lymphoblastic leukemia.

This clonotype appeared a few times. The V gene is TRBV7-8, the J gene TRBJ2-5, with D perhaps matching TRBD1 or TRBD2 (5 bases each). The germline V and J ends were trimmed by 3 bases and 2 bases, with 19 bases remaining between them. The germline CDR1 and CDR2 sequences are SGHVS and FQNEAQ. This CDR3 spans 17 amino acids. CDR3 nucleotides: TGTGCCAGCAGCTTTACACCCGGGACGACGATACAAGAGACCCAGTACTTC. Translated: CASSFTPGTTIQETQYF.

The chain recombines TRBV12-3 or TRBV12-4 with TRBJ2-7, with D perhaps TRBD1 (5 bases). V was cut by 8 bases and J by 3 bases, with 8 bases left in between. This CDR3 has 11 amino acids. The CDR3 sequence is CASGALYEQYF. CDR3 nucleotides: TGTGCCAGCGGGGCCCTCTACGAGCAGTACTTC.

This clonotype was detected many times. V usage is TRBV20-1 and J usage is TRBJ2-2; 7 bases align to TRBD1. Germline loops: CDR1 DFQATT, CDR2 SNEGSKA (reference sequence). V lost 7 bases to trimming and J lost 3 bases; unmatched junction nucleotides: 8. The CDR3 covers 14 residues. The CDR3 spells CSVKTGMDTGELFF. The CDR3 coding sequence is TGCAGTGTCAAGACAGGGATGGACACCGGGGAGCTGTTTTTT.

This clonotype was detected only a few times. The chain links TRBV5-6 to TRBJ2-7, with D uncertain. The length of the CDR3 is 14 residues. V lost 4 bases to trimming and J lost 3 bases, with 14 bases between them. In germline, CDR1 is SGHDT, CDR2 YYEEEE. The CDR3 DNA reads TGTGCCAGCAGCCGCGGAGCAATGGTCTACGAGCAGTACTTC. Translation: CASSRGAMVYEQYF.

The genes are TRBV7-9 and TRBJ1-2; no clear D. The V end was cut by 5 bases, the J end by 3 bases, with 19 bases between. CDR1 is SEHNR and CDR2 is FQNEAQ in the germline V gene (reference sequence). The CDR3 has 16 amino acids. The CDR3 sequence is CASSRPANGRDYGYTF. CDR3 nucleotides: TGTGCCAGCAGCCGTCCGGCCAATGGAAGAGACTATGGCTACACCTTC.

The sample holds many counts of this clonotype. V gene TRBV6-5 combines with J gene TRBJ1-2; D call uncertain. CDR1 MNHEY and CDR2 SVGAGI come from the germline V gene. V shed 2 bases and J shed 0 bases, with 10 bases lying between them. The CDR3 runs to 15 residues. For the CDR3, the DNA is TGTGCCAGCAGTTACAGGCCCGACCCTAACTATGGCTACACCTTC. Amino acids: CASSYRPDPNYGYTF.

V and J are TRBV29-1 and TRBJ1-4; possibly TRBD1 for D (5 bases). Germline values: CDR1 SQVTM, CDR2 ANQGSEA. V lost 1 base, J lost 6 bases, and 15 bases lay in between. The CDR3 covers 15 residues. As DNA, the CDR3 is TGCAGCGTTGAAGGGAACACAATGGGACATGAAAAACTGTTTTTT. Its translation: CSVEGNTMGHEKLFF.

The chain uses TRBV24-1 and TRBJ2-1; 12 bases are shared with TRBD2. V lost 3 bases, J lost 2 bases, and 7 bases stayed unmatched. In germline, CDR1 is KGHDR, CDR2 SFDVKD. CDR3 length: 18 amino acids. CDR3 protein: CATSDKPSGRATYNEQFF. The CDR3, as DNA: TGTGCCACCAGTGATAAACCTAGCGGGAGGGCCACCTACAATGAGCAGTTCTTC.

The gene calls are TRBV27 and TRBJ2-5, with TRBD1 identical over 9 bases. CDR1 is MNHEY, CDR2 SMNVEV, per germline (reference sequence). V gave up 3 bases and J gave up 7 bases; unmatched junction bases: 6. The CDR3 totals 14 residues. CDR3 amino acids: CASSFRDREGTQYF. CDR3 in DNA: TGTGCCAGCAGTTTCCGGGACAGGGAGGGGACCCAGTACTTC.

The genes are TRBV20-1 and TRBJ2-1; 13 nucleotides line up with TRBD2. Germline CDR1 reads DFQATT; CDR2 reads SNEGSKA (reference sequence). V lost 5 bases to trimming and J lost 10 bases; unmatched junction nucleotides: 11. The length of the CDR3 is 15 residues. The CDR3 loop is CSAYRPGLAGREQFF. CDR3 bases: TGCAGTGCTTATAGACCGGGACTAGCGGGACGGGAGCAGTTCTTC.

This clonotype was seen a handful of times. The chain couples TRBV20-1 to TRBJ1-5; D perhaps matches TRBD1 (5 bases). The germline gives CDR1 DFQATT, CDR2 SNEGSKA (reference sequence). V lost 1 base to trimming and J lost 5 bases, with 12 bases between them. CDR3 length: 14 residues. This CDR3 reads CSARASRADQPQHF. The CDR3 coding sequence is TGCAGTGCTAGAGCCAGCAGGGCCGATCAGCCCCAGCATTTT.

The chain has TRBV25-1 and TRBJ2-6; D call uncertain. The CDR3 has 17 amino acids. V was cut by 6 bases and J by 1 base, with 16 bases left in between. CDR1 and CDR2 from the germline V gene are MGHDK and SYGVNS. The CDR3 loop is CASSPPPKASGANVLTF. The CDR3 coding sequence is TGTGCCAGCAGCCCCCCACCCAAGGCATCTGGGGCCAACGTCCTGACTTTC.

The chain recombines TRBV3-1 with TRBJ2-1, with 7 bases aligning to TRBD2. Germline V gene sequence: CDR1 LGHDT, CDR2 YNNKEL (reference sequence). The CDR3 runs 14 residues. J lost 6 bases, V lost 3 bases, and 5 bases had no gene match. This CDR3 reads CASSHRPSGNEQFF. In nucleotides, the CDR3 is TGTGCCAGCAGCCATCGTCCTAGCGGCAATGAGCAGTTCTTC.

This clonotype was detected only a few times. The chain links TRBV29-1 to TRBJ2-1; 8 nucleotides match TRBD2. From germline, CDR1 is SQVTM and CDR2 ANQGSEA. Unmatched junction bases numbered 9, after V lost 2 bases and J lost 6 bases. This CDR3 region has 15 residues. The CDR3 DNA sequence: TGCAGCGTTGAACCCGGACTAGCCCCATTCAATGAGCAGTTCTTC. It specifies CSVEPGLAPFNEQFF.

The chain recombines TRBV29-1 with TRBJ2-7; TRBD2 agrees at 12 bases. The germline V gene has CDR1 SQVTM and CDR2 ANQGSEA. V gave up 4 bases and J gave up 3 bases; unmatched junction bases: 22. The CDR3 is 20 amino acids. Written as DNA, the CDR3 is TGCAGCGTTGTAGGACAGTTCCTAGAACTAGCGGGAGGTTCTTACTACGAGCAGTACTTC. Its protein product is CSVVGQFLELAGGSYYEQYF.

The chain has TRBV18 and TRBJ1-5; TRBD1 matches at 9 bases. J lost 7 bases, V lost 3 bases, and 7 bases had no gene match. CDR3 length equals 15 residues. CDR1 and CDR2 (germline): KGHSH, LQKENI. The CDR3 DNA reads TGTGCCAGCTCACCGACAGGGGGGATCGTACAGCCCCAGCATTTT. It codes for CASSPTGGIVQPQHF.

In its sample, this clonotype was seen a few times. The junction does not match germline at one end; this may be a read error. The J gene is TRBJ2-7, the V gene TRBV7-9, with 9 nucleotides matching TRBD1. The CDR3 runs 12 residues. Germline CDR1 is SEHNR and CDR2 is FQNEAQ (reference sequence). Written as DNA, the CDR3 is TGTGCCAGCAGCCCTACCGGAGGGACAGGGAACTTC. Its translation is CASSPTGGTGNF.

The chain joins TRBV18 to TRBJ1-3; no firm D call. The CDR3 runs to 14 residues. Trimming left V 5 bases short and J 5 bases short, with 13 bases between. Germline CDR1 KGHSH, CDR2 LQKENI. CDR3 in DNA: TGTGCCAGCTCAGCGGACTTAGCCCGAAACACCATATATTTT. Amino acid sequence: CASSADLARNTIYF.

The V gene is TRBV12-3 or TRBV12-4, the J gene TRBJ2-7; TRBD2 is a possible D gene (5 bases). V was clipped by 5 bases and J by 2 bases, with 16 bases between them. CDR3 length equals 15 residues. The CDR3 region has the DNA TGTGCCAGCAGTCCAGAGGACTGGGGAACCTACGAGCAGTACTTC. Amino acids: CASSPEDWGTYEQYF.

This clonotype came up many times. This sequence joins TRBV29-1 and TRBJ2-7; D not certain. The CDR3 extends over 11 amino acids. Germline assignment: CDR1 SQVTM and CDR2 ANQGSEA. The V and J ends lost 4 bases and 7 bases respectively, with 11 bases between them. The CDR3 protein is CSVGVYKEQYF. The CDR3 coding sequence is TGCAGCGTTGGAGTTTACAAGGAGCAGTACTTC.

This chain joins TRBV27 and TRBJ1-5; TRBD1 agrees at 8 bases. V was pared by 6 bases and J by 6 bases, with 7 bases of the junction left unmatched. The CDR3 spans 14 residues. Looked up from germline, CDR1 is MNHEY and CDR2 is SMNVEV (reference sequence). CDR3: CASSAGGLGQPQHF. For the CDR3, the DNA is TGTGCCAGCAGCGCAGGGGGCCTAGGTCAGCCCCAGCATTTT.

This clonotype was detected only a few times. The V and J genes are TRBV29-1 and TRBJ2-5; a weak D match, TRBD2 (6 bases). V lost 3 bases and J 5 bases, leaving 10 bases between the germline ends. The CDR3 spans 12 residues. CDR1 is SQVTM, CDR2 ANQGSEA, per germline. In nucleotides, the CDR3 is TGCAGCGTTGACGGGGGTGTGGAGACCCAGTACTTC. Translation gives CSVDGGVETQYF.

The chain uses TRBV6-5 and TRBJ2-5; possibly TRBD1 for D (6 bases). Per the germline V gene, CDR1 is MNHEY and CDR2 is SVGAGI. The CDR3 runs to 14 residues. Trimming cost V 4 bases and J 1 base, with 10 bases left between them. The CDR3 reads CASSSQGLQETQYF. The CDR3 nucleotides read TGTGCCAGCAGTTCCCAGGGGCTCCAAGAGACCCAGTACTTC.

This chain connects TRBV5-6 to TRBJ2-7; D not certain. The germline V gene encodes CDR1 SGHDT and CDR2 YYEEEE. V lost 0 bases and J lost 5, with 15 bases in between. The CDR3 contains 15 residues. CDR3 protein: CASSLEMGPLNEQYF. The CDR3 bases are TGTGCCAGCAGCTTGGAGATGGGTCCCCTCAACGAGCAGTACTTC. The complete variable domain, with remaining parts taken from reference TRBV5-6 and TRBJ2-7, reads DAGVTQSPTHLIKTRGQQVTLRCSPKSGHDTVSWYQQALGQGPQFIFQYYEEEERQRGNFPDRFSGHQFPNYSSELNVNALLLGDSALYLCASSLEMGPLNEQYFGPGTRLTVT.

The chain combines TRBV12-3 or TRBV12-4 with TRBJ2-7, with TRBD2 matching over 8 bases. V dropped 3 bases and J dropped 5; count of bases not matched to a gene: 6. There are 14 residues in the CDR3. Here the CDR3 DNA reads TGTGCCAGCAGTTTCGGGAGGGGGATTCACGAGCAGTACTTC. It codes for CASSFGRGIHEQYF.

As concerns this clonotype: One base away lies a much larger clone, so this may be a sequencing read error. A read error is likely, as this CDR3 ends without the conserved phenylalanine or tryptophan. The CDR3 sequence: CSVEDGVNNEQFL. The CDR3 region has the DNA TGCAGCGTTGAAGATGGGGTAAACAATGAGCAGTTCCTC. The chain recombines TRBV29-1 with TRBJ2-1; no definite D call. In germline, CDR1 is SQVTM, CDR2 ANQGSEA. The V end lost 0 bases, the J end lost 5 bases, and 8 bases lay between the germline ends. CDR3 length: 13 residues.

J is TRBJ2-1 and V is TRBV9; TRBD1 might be the D (5 bases). The V gene's germline CDR1 is SGDLS and CDR2 YYNGEE. V gave up 0 bases and J gave up 1 base, with 17 bases separating them. The CDR3 covers 18 residues. For the CDR3, the DNA is TGTGCCAGCAGCGTAGCCCCCCAAGGGGCAGGGTCCTACAATGAGCAGTTCTTC. Its protein is CASSVAPQGAGSYNEQFF.